This T cell receptor (beta chain) appears in the sequencing data of a study of T cell repertoires in cytomegalovirus infection (dated by TCRdb to between 2018 and 2021). With regard to the full study: The HLA type of each donor mattered for the analysis, because public TCR beta signatures pointed to carriage of CMV infection along with the matching HLA type.

The data were produced on an Illumina HiSeq 1500. TCRdb redid the processing of the public reads, applying fastp at Q25 and MiXCR, and retained in-frame beta chains. Rows matching on CDR3 protein sequence are summarized as one entry with the most common DNA and genes. This sample is represented by fewer than 200,000 distinct CDR3 sequences; roughly an eighth of them were singletons. The ten most abundant clones make up 25% to 30% of the sample. The germline V gene specifies MDHEN as CDR1 and SYDVKM as CDR2. The CDR3, cysteine through phenylalanine, is 13 amino acids long. CDR3 DNA only is kept here, 39 bases in frame from base 1. A distance of 11 bases separates the germline ends of V and J, which lose 1 base and 7 bases respectively. This clonotype was observed many times. It lacks a known antigen. It has no much larger one-base neighbor in the sample; base qualities were not kept. What the study reported, not specific to this receptor: Cumulative frequency of public TCR beta family members discriminated carriers of CMV infection plus the relevant HLA type in this cohort and an independent 352-donor cohort. The ex vivo response was dominated by HLA-C-restricted CMV-specific TCR beta clonotypes, and the single most frequent clonotype in two of eight donors was supplied by these HLA-C-restricted clonotypes.

This sequence was found in a human donor in good health (CMV status not recorded). Some clones in this sample may be carry-over from other donors' samples. The sequenced material came from PBMCs. This receptor chain uses TRBV28 and TRBJ2-7; the D assignment is uncertain and may be TRBD1 or TRBD2, with 5 bases supporting each. Here the CDR3 is given as CASSLFGGQEQYF. The nucleotide sequence reads as follows: TGTGCCAGCAGTTTATTTGGGGGTCAGGAGCAGTACTTC.